This passage covers 17 T cell receptor beta chains from one sample sequenced in a study of T cells after posttransplantation cyclophosphamide. Repertoires were generated with immunoSEQ multiplex PCR, while TCRdb's copy carries only in-frame clones and drops some. The table includes tens of thousands of clones, over 85% detected once. Specimen: PBMCs. The receptors were gathered from a woman in her twenties or thirties in good health and a related stem cell transplant donor.

The chain is built from TRBV18 and TRBJ2-6, with D unresolved. Trimming left V 6 bases short and J 2 bases short, with 11 bases between. CDR1 and CDR2 (germline): KGHSH, LQKENI. This CDR3 region has 15 residues. The CDR3 spells CASSPVLTGANVLTF. CDR3 coding DNA: TGTGCCAGCTCCCCCGTGTTGACTGGGGCCAACGTCCTGACTTTC.

V is TRBV7-2 and J is TRBJ2-3; D is perhaps TRBD2 (6 bases). The V and J ends lost 6 bases and 11 bases respectively, with 24 bases between them. The CDR3 loop spans 15 amino acids. CDR1 is SGHTA and CDR2 is FQGNSA in the germline V gene. CDR3 sequence: CASSLGGAFEWGQYF. Written as DNA, the CDR3 is TGTGCCAGCAGTTTGGGCGGGGCCTTCGAGTGGGGGCAGTATTTT.

V gene TRBV6-1 combines with J gene TRBJ2-3, with TRBD1 as a possible D gene (7 bases). The CDR3 consists of 14 residues. Deletions cut 8 bases from V and 6 bases from J, with 18 bases between. Germline V CDR1 and CDR2: MNHNS, SASEGT. CDR3 protein: CASSRDSWGDTQYF. CDR3 DNA sequence: TGTGCCAGCTCGCGGGACAGTTGGGGGGATACGCAGTATTTT.

CDR3 region: CASFGSNEQYF. CDR3 coding DNA: TGTGCCAGCTTTGGGTCCAACGAGCAGTACTTC. V and J are TRBV2 and TRBJ2-7; D is unclear. CDR3 size: 11 residues. V was cut by 8 bases and J by 5 bases, with 10 bases left in between. Germline V gene sequence: CDR1 SNHLY, CDR2 FYNNEI.

This clone was recorded once. The V and J genes are TRBV5-1 and TRBJ1-2; possible D gene TRBD1, 5 bases. Germline V lookup: CDR1 SGHRS, CDR2 YFSETQ. Trimming took 4 bases from V and 1 from J, leaving 11 bases between them. This CDR3 spans 14 amino acids. CDR3 in amino acids: CASSLGPFNYGYTF. The CDR3 DNA reads TGCGCCAGCAGCCTGGGACCTTTTAACTATGGCTACACCTTC.

The chain employs TRBV28 and TRBJ2-2; 9 nucleotides match TRBD1. The length of the CDR3 is 15 residues. J lost 4 bases, V lost 10 bases, and 10 bases had no gene match. Germline-derived CDR1 and CDR2 are MDHEN and SYDVKM. The CDR3 reads CAINEQGAITGELFF. In DNA form, the CDR3 reads TGTGCCATCAATGAACAGGGGGCGATCACCGGGGAGCTGTTTTTT.

J is TRBJ1-1 and V is TRBV18; a possible D gene is TRBD1 (6 bases). Germline-derived CDR1 and CDR2 are KGHSH and LQKENI. The CDR3 is made up of 13 amino acids. The V end lost 2 bases, the J end lost 13 bases, and 17 bases lay between the germline ends. The CDR3 DNA reads as TGTGCCAGCTCACCAGGGGGCGGTCAAGGAGATTTCTTT. Its protein product is CASSPGGGQGDFF.

This clone has a handful of counts. One end of the junction does not line up with germline, which may come from a read error. The V gene is TRBV7-3, the J gene TRBJ2-5; no definite D call. The CDR3 has 13 residues. Germline V gene data show CDR1 as SGHTA and CDR2 as FQGTGA. CDR3: CASSLNSQGTQYF. The CDR3 coding sequence is TGTGCCAGCAGCTTAAACTCGCAAGGGACCCAGTACTTC.

The chain combines TRBV10-3 with TRBJ1-1, with 7 bases lining up with TRBD1. With 2 bases clipped from V and 6 bases from J, the junction kept 6 bases outside the gene matches. The CDR3 extends over 14 amino acids. CDR1 is ENHRY and CDR2 is SYGVKD in the germline V gene. The CDR3 protein is CAISEDRERSEAFF. The DNA for the CDR3 is TGTGCCATCAGTGAGGACAGGGAGAGGTCTGAAGCTTTCTTT.

This chain links TRBV5-1 with TRBJ1-4; 7 nucleotides match TRBD1. The CDR3 loop spans 17 amino acids. Germline trimming cut 0 bases from V and 0 bases from J; bases unmatched to any gene: 5. Germline CDR1 reads SGHRS; CDR2 reads YFSETQ. The DNA for the CDR3 is TGCGCCAGCAGCTTGGCAGGGGGAGTTGCAACTAATGAAAAACTGTTTTTT. This sequence encodes CASSLAGGVATNEKLFF.

The rearrangement uses TRBV4-3 and TRBJ1-1; D not certain. The V end lost 4 bases, the J end lost 1 base, and 19 bases lay between the germline ends. Germline V lookup: CDR1 LGHNA, CDR2 YSLEER. The CDR3 runs to 17 residues. The CDR3 sequence is CASSRGYSRGKNTEAFF. In DNA form, the CDR3 reads TGCGCCAGCAGCCGGGGTTACTCACGTGGGAAGAACACTGAAGCTTTCTTT.

This chain links TRBV6-6 with TRBJ1-1, with a possible D match to TRBD1 (5 bases). CDR3 size: 15 residues. The V end was cut by 5 bases, the J end by 1 base, with 14 bases between. Germline lookup yields CDR1 MNHNY and CDR2 SVGAGI (reference sequence). DNA of the CDR3: TGTGCCAGCAGTCACTTCAGGGTGAAGAACACTGAAGCTTTCTTT. Residues: CASSHFRVKNTEAFF.

The chain carries TRBV7-3 and TRBJ2-1; 12 bases map to TRBD2. Looked up from germline, CDR1 is SGHTA and CDR2 is FQGTGA. V shed 0 bases and J 7 bases; nucleotides not matched to a gene: 4. The CDR3 spans 16 residues. CDR3 amino acids: CASSLTKTSGGNEQFF. The CDR3, as DNA: TGTGCCAGCAGCTTAACGAAGACTAGCGGGGGAAATGAGCAGTTCTTC.

This chain joins TRBV5-4 and TRBJ1-6; TRBD1 is a possible D gene (5 bases). CDR3 length: 14 residues. Looked up from germline, CDR1 is SGHNT and CDR2 is YYREEE (reference sequence). V was clipped by 0 bases and J by 9 bases, with 10 bases between them. In nucleotides, the CDR3 is TGTGCCAGCAGCTTGGGCACAGGACCTTCACCCCTCCACTTT. As protein: CASSLGTGPSPLHF.

This clone has a single count. In the same sample, other DNA sequences code for this CDR3. The rearrangement joins TRBV7-2 to TRBJ2-3, with TRBD2 matching 7 bases. V shed 2 bases and J 6 bases; nucleotides not matched to a gene: 17. CDR1 SGHTA and CDR2 FQGNSA come from the germline V gene. This CDR3 has 18 residues. In nucleotides, the CDR3 is TGTGCCAGCAGCTTACGTTTTCGGACTAGAGATGTCATGGATACGCAGTATTTT. It yields the protein CASSLRFRTRDVMDTQYF.

This chain uses TRBV9 with TRBJ1-1; D uncertain. Trimming removed 0 bases at V and 5 bases at J, with 14 bases between. The CDR3 has 15 residues. CDR1 and CDR2 from the germline V gene are SGDLS and YYNGEE. The CDR3 sequence is CASSVENNRGTEAFF. CDR3 nucleotide sequence: TGTGCCAGCAGCGTAGAAAATAATCGAGGTACTGAAGCTTTCTTT.

This clone was observed a single time. The chain couples TRBV5-1 to TRBJ2-3, with TRBD1 matching 7 bases. This CDR3 has 14 residues. J was trimmed by 0 bases and V by 4 bases; bases with no gene match: 2. Germline V gives CDR1 SGHRS, CDR2 YFSETQ. CDR3: CASSPGQSTDTQYF. The CDR3 DNA reads as TGCGCCAGCAGCCCGGGACAGAGCACAGATACGCAGTATTTT.